Presented here are 32 T cell receptor beta chains from one specimen sequenced in a study of identical twins. TCRdb redid the calling of the 5' RACE reads with MiXCR, one entry per CDR3 protein. The table includes roughly 220,000 distinct CDR3 sequences, approximately 7.1% detected once. The sample also formed part of further work on T cells expressing NK-cell markers.

The sequenced sample was CD8+ T cells sorted from blood. All receptors come from a woman between 18 and 30 years old in good health.

The chain combines TRBV15 with TRBJ2-1; D gene ambiguous. The V gene lost 1 base and the J gene lost 9 bases, with 13 bases spanning the gap. Per the germline V gene, CDR1 is LNHNV and CDR2 is YYDKDF (reference sequence). CDR3 size: 14 residues. The CDR3 loop reads CATSRASPVVEQFF. CDR3 sequence (DNA): TGTGCCACCAGCAGAGCGTCTCCGGTGGTTGAGCAGTTCTTC. The complete variable domain, with remaining parts taken from reference TRBV15 and TRBJ2-1, reads DAMVIQNPRYQVTQFGKPVTLSCSQTLNHNVMYWYQQKSSQAPKLLFHYYDKDFNNEADTPDNFQSRRPNTSFCFLDIRSPGLGDTAMYLCATSRASPVVEQFFGPGTRLTVL.

J is TRBJ2-1 and V is TRBV7-6, with D perhaps assigned TRBD1 or TRBD2 (5 bases each). The germline V gene encodes CDR1 SGHVS and CDR2 FNYEAQ. Trimming pared 4 bases from V and 12 bases from J, leaving 13 bases between. This CDR3 region has 12 residues. The CDR3 region is CASSSAGDRQFF. CDR3 DNA: TGTGCCAGCAGCTCCGCTGGGGACCGGCAGTTCTTC.

V and J are TRBV12-3 or TRBV12-4 and TRBJ1-2, with unresolved D. The V end lost 3 bases, the J end lost 6 bases, and 11 bases lay between the germline ends. The CDR3 covers 13 residues. CDR3 coding DNA: TGTGCCAGCAGTTTTCCCGGATCCGATGGCTACACCTTC. Translated: CASSFPGSDGYTF.

This rearrangement joins TRBV11-3 to TRBJ2-7; no clear D gene. The V and J ends lost 0 bases and 6 bases respectively, with 6 bases between them. The germline CDR1 and CDR2 sequences are SGHNT and YENEEA. The CDR3 spans 12 residues. For the CDR3, the DNA is TGTGCCAGCAGCTTAGAAAGGGCCGAGCAGTACTTC. It translates to CASSLERAEQYF.

This chain joins TRBV5-1 and TRBJ2-1; D possibly corresponds to TRBD2 (5 bases). The V gene's germline CDR1 is SGHRS and CDR2 YFSETQ. The CDR3 is 14 residues long. Trimming stripped 2 bases from V and 8 bases from J, with 14 bases between. The CDR3 bases are TGCGCCAGCAGCTTCAGCGCCGGCGGGCATGAGCAGTTCTTC. Translating gives CASSFSAGGHEQFF.

This clonotype was found many times. V is TRBV10-3 and J is TRBJ2-2; TRBD2 matches at 7 bases. The CDR3 sequence is 12 residues long. The V segment lost 8 bases and the J segment 3 bases; nucleotides outside the gene matches: 0. Germline assignment: CDR1 ENHRY and CDR2 SYGVKD. The CDR3 region has the DNA TGTGCCATCGGGAGGGACACCGGGGAGCTGTTTTTT. Protein sequence: CAIGRDTGELFF.

This chain connects TRBV20-1 to TRBJ2-4; 7 bases are a match to TRBD1. The V segment lost 5 bases and the J segment 6 bases; nucleotides outside the gene matches: 1. CDR3 length: 11 residues. Germline V CDR1 and CDR2: DFQATT, SNEGSKA (reference sequence). CDR3 sequence: CSAGTANIQYF. CDR3 DNA: TGCAGTGCTGGGACAGCAAACATTCAGTACTTC.

This clonotype was counted many times. The V call is TRBV10-2, the J call TRBJ2-3; D might be TRBD1 (6 bases). Germline V gene lookup returns CDR1 WSHSY and CDR2 SAAADI. The CDR3 contains 12 residues. Trimming stripped 8 bases from V and 4 bases from J, with 10 bases between. CDR3 amino acids: CASGDISDTQYF. The CDR3 DNA sequence: TGCGCCAGCGGGGACATCTCAGATACGCAGTATTTT.

The J gene is TRBJ2-1, the V gene TRBV7-9, with D possibly matching TRBD1 (5 bases). Germline CDR1 is SEHNR and CDR2 is FQNEAQ (reference sequence). Between the trimmed V and J ends, which lost 5 bases and 6 bases, there was a span of 20 bases. The CDR3 runs 16 residues. CDR3: CASSPGGRANINEQFF. As DNA, the CDR3 is TGTGCCAGCAGCCCCGGTGGCAGGGCCAACATCAATGAGCAGTTCTTC. Supplemented by reference TRBV7-9 and TRBJ2-1, the full variable domain reads DTGVSQNPRHKITKRGQNVTFRCDPISEHNRLYWYRQTLGQGPEFLTYFQNEAQLEKSRLLSDRFSAERPKGSFSTLEIQRTEQGDSAMYLCASSPGGRANINEQFFGPGTRLTVL.

At least ten counts were recorded for this clonotype. This chain connects TRBV7-9 to TRBJ1-1; 10 bases line up with TRBD1. The CDR3 is 15 residues long. Germline-derived CDR1 and CDR2 are SEHNR and FQNEAQ (reference sequence). V lost 6 bases, J lost 1 base, and 5 bases stayed unmatched. CDR3 sequence (DNA): TGTGCCAGCAGTTTGGGACAGGGGACGAACACTGAAGCTTTCTTT. Translating it yields CASSLGQGTNTEAFF.

The V and J genes are TRBV7-9 and TRBJ2-1; D perhaps matches TRBD2 (6 bases). The CDR3 has 15 residues. CDR1 and CDR2 from the germline V gene are SEHNR and FQNEAQ (reference sequence). V was shortened by 11 bases and J by 5 bases, with 22 bases between the two germline ends. The CDR3 loop reads CAVLIGRDVNNEQFF. The CDR3 DNA reads as TGTGCCGTCTTGATTGGGCGGGACGTAAACAATGAGCAGTTCTTC.

This clonotype has just a few counts. CDR3 sequence reads: CASSPGTVDYEQYF. The DNA for the CDR3 is TGTGCCAGCAGCCCGGGGACAGTCGACTACGAGCAGTACTTC. The rearrangement links TRBV9 to TRBJ2-7, with 7 bases aligning to TRBD1. The V segment lost 4 bases and the J segment 3 bases; nucleotides outside the gene matches: 7. The CDR3 runs to 14 residues. Germline V gives CDR1 SGDLS, CDR2 YYNGEE.

A few counts support this clonotype. The rearrangement links TRBV20-1 to TRBJ2-7; 8 bases line up with TRBD2. With V trimmed by 6 bases and J by 4 bases, 8 bases remained unmatched. Germline lookup yields CDR1 DFQATT and CDR2 SNEGSKA (reference sequence). The CDR3 is made up of 13 amino acids. CDR3 DNA sequence: TGCAGTGCCCCGGGAGGGCAGGCGTACGAGCAGTACTTC. This codes for CSAPGGQAYEQYF.

This chain connects TRBV6-5 to TRBJ1-6; D is undetermined. CDR3 size: 14 residues. Germline V CDR1 and CDR2: MNHEY, SVGAGI. The germline V and J ends were trimmed by 2 bases and 7 bases, with 9 bases remaining between them. This CDR3 is CASSYSAGNSPLHF. The CDR3, as DNA: TGTGCCAGCAGTTACAGCGCGGGAAATTCACCCCTCCACTTT.

The table lists this clonotype with a few counts. The chain uses TRBV24-1 and TRBJ1-2; tentatively, D is TRBD1 (5 bases). The CDR3 loop spans 14 amino acids. V lost 4 bases and J lost 4, with 12 bases in between. Germline loops: CDR1 KGHDR, CDR2 SFDVKD. The CDR3 spells CATSDQTASYGYTF. The CDR3 DNA sequence: TGTGCCACCAGTGACCAGACAGCGAGCTATGGCTACACCTTC.

In this sample, this clonotype turned up a few times. The V and J genes are TRBV29-1 and TRBJ2-6, with D uncertain. CDR3 length equals 13 residues. Germline V lookup: CDR1 SQVTM, CDR2 ANQGSEA. V was clipped by 7 bases and J by 4 bases, with 11 bases between them. DNA of the CDR3: TGCAGCGGATTTTTAGGGGGGGCCAACGTCCTGACTTTC. Its protein product is CSGFLGGANVLTF.

This chain joins TRBV19 and TRBJ2-6, with D uncertain. Trimming took 1 base from V and 3 from J, leaving 7 bases between them. The CDR3 sequence is 15 residues long. Germline lookup yields CDR1 LNHDA and CDR2 SQIVND (reference sequence). The CDR3 DNA reads as TGTGCCAGTAGTATAGTGCCCGGTGGGGCCAACGTCCTGACTTTC. Protein sequence: CASSIVPGGANVLTF.

This clonotype was detected a few times. This sequence joins TRBV7-9 and TRBJ2-3; TRBD2 might be the D (5 bases). Trimming left V 5 bases short and J 0 bases short, with 9 bases between. CDR1 and CDR2 from the germline V gene are SEHNR and FQNEAQ (reference sequence). This CDR3 has 14 amino acids. This CDR3 is CASSPSSSTDTQYF. CDR3 coding DNA: TGTGCCAGCAGCCCCTCTAGCAGCACAGATACGCAGTATTTT.

In this sample, this clonotype turned up many times. V usage is TRBV7-8 and J usage is TRBJ2-7; D ambiguous. The germline V and J ends were trimmed by 5 bases and 1 base, with 9 bases remaining between them. The CDR3 covers 13 residues. The germline gives CDR1 SGHVS, CDR2 FQNEAQ. CDR3 sequence reads: CASSLGISYEQYF. The CDR3 DNA reads TGTGCCAGCAGCCTTGGGATTTCCTACGAGCAGTACTTC.

In its sample, this clonotype was seen many times. The chain uses TRBV27 and TRBJ2-7; 8 bases are shared with TRBD1. Trimming removed 3 bases from V and 3 bases from J; junction bases left unmatched: 1. CDR1 is MNHEY, CDR2 SMNVEV, per germline (reference sequence). This CDR3 contains 13 residues. DNA for the CDR3: TGTGCCAGCAGTTTCACAGGGGGCTACGAGCAGTACTTC. Its protein product is CASSFTGGYEQYF.

This clonotype occurred a few times. The rearrangement links TRBV24-1 to TRBJ2-5, with D maybe TRBD2 (5 bases). The CDR3 extends over 14 amino acids. Germline CDR1 reads KGHDR; CDR2 reads SFDVKD. V was clipped by 0 bases and J by 2 bases, with 6 bases between them. In DNA, the CDR3 is TGTGCCACCAGTGATTTGAGCGGTCAAGAGACCCAGTACTTC. It encodes CATSDLSGQETQYF.

Only a few counts were recorded for this clonotype. The V call is TRBV6-5, the J call TRBJ2-5, with TRBD2 matching 9 bases. J was trimmed by 3 bases and V by 0 bases; bases with no gene match: 2. Germline V gene sequence: CDR1 MNHEY, CDR2 SVGAGI. The CDR3 spans 15 residues. CDR3 protein: CASSYSLAGKETQYF. The CDR3 region has the DNA TGTGCCAGCAGTTACTCCCTAGCGGGGAAAGAGACCCAGTACTTC.

The genes are TRBV14 and TRBJ2-3; D is possibly TRBD2 (5 bases). V was pared by 3 bases and J by 1 base, with 8 bases between. The germline gives CDR1 SGHDN, CDR2 FVKESK. The CDR3 is 14 amino acids. The CDR3, as DNA: TGTGCCAGCAGCCAGTGGGAGCGCACAGATACGCAGTATTTT. It specifies CASSQWERTDTQYF. Complete variable domain (other parts from reference TRBV14 and TRBJ2-3): EAGVTQFPSHSVIEKGQTVTLRCDPISGHDNLYWYRRVMGKEIKFLLHFVKESKQDESGMPNNRFLAERTGGTYSTLKVQPAELEDSGVYFCASSQWERTDTQYFGPGTRLTVL.

This clonotype was picked up a small number of times. V gene TRBV6-1 combines with J gene TRBJ2-2; 10 bases align to TRBD1. In germline, CDR1 is MNHNS, CDR2 SASEGT. The CDR3 sequence is 15 residues long. The junction had 5 bases not matched to a gene; V was cut back by 6 bases and J by 4 bases. The CDR3 DNA follows: TGTGCCAGCAGCAGGGACAGGGGCCTCACCGGGGAGCTGTTTTTT. It translates to CASSRDRGLTGELFF.

As regards this clonotype: Just one base apart from a much larger clone, this may be a read error. This chain uses TRBV12-3 or TRBV12-4 with TRBJ2-7, with D unclear. The V end was cut by 3 bases, the J end by 5 bases, with 8 bases between. This CDR3 has 12 residues. For the CDR3, the DNA is TGTGCCAGCAGTTTCATTGTCCACGAGCAGTACTTC. This encodes CASSFIVHEQYF.

The chain is built from TRBV13 and TRBJ2-7, with 7 positions matching TRBD1. In germline, CDR1 is PRHDT, CDR2 FYEKMQ (reference sequence). V shed 6 bases, J shed 0 bases, and the junction held 5 bases outside the gene matches. The length of the CDR3 is 14 residues. The CDR3 here is CASSGRDSSYEQYF. The CDR3 DNA is TGTGCCAGCAGTGGCCGGGACAGCTCCTACGAGCAGTACTTC.

In its sample, this clonotype was seen many times. The V and J genes are TRBV25-1 and TRBJ2-7; TRBD1 or TRBD2 may be the D gene (6 bases each). Germline loops: CDR1 MGHDK, CDR2 SYGVNS. Trimming removed 8 bases at V and 4 bases at J, with 9 bases between. The CDR3 loop spans 11 amino acids. CDR3 bases: TGTGCCAGCGGAGGGGGGTACGAGCAGTACTTC. This gives the protein CASGGGYEQYF.

The J gene is TRBJ2-1, the V gene TRBV2, with D perhaps being TRBD1 or TRBD2 (5 bases each). The CDR3 runs to 15 residues. The V end lost 2 bases, the J end lost 7 bases, and 15 bases lay between the germline ends. Germline assignment: CDR1 SNHLY and CDR2 FYNNEI. The CDR3 DNA is TGTGCCAGCAGTGAATGGCAGGGTAGGGAGAATGAGCAGTTCTTC. Its translation is CASSEWQGRENEQFF.

This clonotype was observed a handful of times. V gene TRBV20-1 combines with J gene TRBJ1-2, with 7 bases fitting TRBD1. Germline V CDR1 and CDR2: DFQATT, SNEGSKA (reference sequence). Trimming removed 6 bases from V and 8 bases from J; junction bases left unmatched: 12. The CDR3 covers 13 residues. The CDR3 protein is CSATDGTVDGYTF. CDR3 in DNA: TGCAGTGCCACGGACGGGACAGTTGACGGCTACACCTTC.

The V and J genes are TRBV20-1 and TRBJ2-7; possible D gene TRBD2, 6 bases. This CDR3 comprises 13 residues. Germline V CDR1 and CDR2: DFQATT, SNEGSKA (reference sequence). V was clipped by 5 bases and J by 0 bases, with 11 bases between them. The CDR3 here is CSAGRDFSYEQYF. The CDR3, as DNA: TGCAGTGCTGGACGGGACTTCTCCTACGAGCAGTACTTC.

At least ten counts were recorded for this clonotype. The genes are TRBV7-9 and TRBJ1-1; the D is unclear. The CDR3 contains 16 residues. CDR1 is SEHNR, CDR2 FQNEAQ, per germline (reference sequence). The V end lost 4 bases, the J end lost 0 bases, and 15 bases lay between the germline ends. In DNA, the CDR3 is TGTGCCAGCAGCTCCAATTCGCGGGCGGTGAACACTGAAGCTTTCTTT. As protein: CASSSNSRAVNTEAFF. The full variable domain, rest sourced from reference TRBV7-9 and TRBJ1-1, is DTGVSQNPRHKITKRGQNVTFRCDPISEHNRLYWYRQTLGQGPEFLTYFQNEAQLEKSRLLSDRFSAERPKGSFSTLEIQRTEQGDSAMYLCASSSNSRAVNTEAFFGQGTRLTVV.

For this clonotype: This may come from a read error, since a much larger clone is one base off. In nucleotides, the CDR3 is TGTGCCAGCAGCTCCACCCCTGGGCGAGACTACGATGAGCAGTTCTTC. Protein sequence: CASSSTPGRDYDEQFF. J is TRBJ2-1 and V is TRBV7-9; D possibly corresponds to TRBD2 (5 bases). The V gene's germline CDR1 is SEHNR and CDR2 FQNEAQ (reference sequence). This CDR3 is 16 amino acids long.